The clone carrying this TCR beta chain was seen once. Its antigen is not identified. The assay was immunoSEQ multiplex PCR, and TCRdb's table has in-frame clones only and misses some. The sample has about 110,000 clones, about 86% seen once; the top ten hold about 3%. V shed 5 bases and J shed 7 bases, with 21 bases lying between them. Germline V gives CDR1 SGHTA, CDR2 FQGNSA. The CDR3 runs 15 residues. The data derive from a study of T cell responses to AZD1222 COVID-19 vaccine. Findings and caveats of the study: In all cases, repertoires were sampled only after the peak T cell response. Elevations in Spike-specific TCR breadth and depth followed administration of two AZD1222 doses. Only a handful of AZD1222 recipients, several in all, had baseline seropositivity. Donors were mostly white British, more females; clonal diversity possibly underestimated.

Source: peripheral blood, taken on day 0 of AZD1222 vaccination. This chain joins TRBV7-2 and TRBJ2-7; D possibly uses TRBD1 or TRBD2 (5 bases each). This TCR derives from an adult in good health. CDR3 sequence (DNA): TGTGCCAGCAGCCAGAGGGGATCCTATTCACGGGAGCAGTACTTC. It translates to CASSQRGSYSREQYF. Using reference TRBV7-2 and TRBJ2-7 for the parts outside the CDR3, the full variable domain is GAGVSQSPSNKVTEKGKDVELRCDPISGHTALYWYRQSLGQGLEFLIYFQGNSAPDKSGLPSDRFSAERTGGSVSTLTIQRTQQEDSAVYLCASSQRGSYSREQYFGPGTRLTVT.